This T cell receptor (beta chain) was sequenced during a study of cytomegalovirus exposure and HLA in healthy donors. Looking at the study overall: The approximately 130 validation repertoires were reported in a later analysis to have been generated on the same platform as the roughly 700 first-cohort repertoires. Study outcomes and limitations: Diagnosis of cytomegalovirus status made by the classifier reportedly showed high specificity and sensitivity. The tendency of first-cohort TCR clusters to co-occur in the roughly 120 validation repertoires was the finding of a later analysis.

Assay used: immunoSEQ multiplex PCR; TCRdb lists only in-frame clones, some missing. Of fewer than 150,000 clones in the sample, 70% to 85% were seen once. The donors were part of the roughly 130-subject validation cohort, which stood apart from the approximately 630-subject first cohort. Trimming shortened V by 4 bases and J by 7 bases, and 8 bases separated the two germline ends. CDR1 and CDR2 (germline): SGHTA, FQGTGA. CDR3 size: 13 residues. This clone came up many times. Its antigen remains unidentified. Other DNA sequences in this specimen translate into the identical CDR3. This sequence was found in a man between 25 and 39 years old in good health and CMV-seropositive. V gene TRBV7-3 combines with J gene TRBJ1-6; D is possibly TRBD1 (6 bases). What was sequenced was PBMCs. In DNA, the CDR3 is TGTGCCAGCAGCTCACAGGGAAATTCACCCCTCCACTTT. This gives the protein CASSSQGNSPLHF.